What follows describes a single T cell receptor (beta chain). Its antigen is unidentified. The primer mix had 60 Vbeta and 13 Jbeta primers. Clones were read by immunoSEQ multiplex PCR, and TCRdb kept only the in-frame ones, dropping some. This table holds about 120,000 clones, approximately 80% found once. This record comes from a study of cytomegalovirus exposure and HLA in healthy donors. The study, taken as a whole, reports: Cytomegalovirus status was reportedly diagnosed by the classifier with high sensitivity and specificity.

With 5 bases clipped from V and 10 bases from J, the junction kept 13 bases outside the gene matches. The CDR3 loop spans 15 amino acids. Germline V gene sequence: CDR1 LGHNA, CDR2 YSLEER. The V call is TRBV4-3, the J call TRBJ2-3, with 9 bases matching TRBD1. This clonotype was obtained from a man aged 25 to 40 in good health and CMV-seropositive. The sample taken for sequencing was PBMCs. As DNA, the CDR3 is TGCGCCAGCAGCTCCACAGGGGGCCCTCCGTGGTCGCAGTATTTT. It specifies CASSSTGGPPWSQYF.